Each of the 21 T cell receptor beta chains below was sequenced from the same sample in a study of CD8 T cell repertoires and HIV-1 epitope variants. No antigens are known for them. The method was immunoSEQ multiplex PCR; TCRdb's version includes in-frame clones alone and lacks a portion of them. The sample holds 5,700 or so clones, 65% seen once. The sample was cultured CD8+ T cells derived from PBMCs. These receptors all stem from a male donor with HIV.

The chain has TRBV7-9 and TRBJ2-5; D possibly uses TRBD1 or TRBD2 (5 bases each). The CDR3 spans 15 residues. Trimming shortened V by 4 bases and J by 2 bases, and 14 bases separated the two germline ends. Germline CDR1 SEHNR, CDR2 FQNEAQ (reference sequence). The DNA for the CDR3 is TGTGCCAGCAGCTCCCCTGGGACGTTGCAAGAGACCCAGTACTTC. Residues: CASSSPGTLQETQYF.

As DNA, the CDR3 is TGTGCCTGGGCCCCGGCGGGACTAGCGGGAGGCGGGCGAACAAACTCAACCGGGGAGCTGTTTTTT. It encodes CAWAPAGLAGGGRTNSTGELFF. The rearrangement joins TRBV30 to TRBJ2-2; 15 positions agree with TRBD2. J was trimmed by 5 bases and V by 5 bases; bases with no gene match: 24. Germline CDR1 GTSNPN, CDR2 SVGIG (reference sequence). This CDR3 is 22 amino acids long.

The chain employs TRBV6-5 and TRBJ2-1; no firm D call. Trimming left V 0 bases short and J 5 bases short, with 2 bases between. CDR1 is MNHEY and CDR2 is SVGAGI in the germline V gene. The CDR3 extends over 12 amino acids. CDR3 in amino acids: CASSYSHNEQFF. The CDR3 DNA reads TGTGCCAGCAGTTACTCTCACAATGAGCAGTTCTTC.

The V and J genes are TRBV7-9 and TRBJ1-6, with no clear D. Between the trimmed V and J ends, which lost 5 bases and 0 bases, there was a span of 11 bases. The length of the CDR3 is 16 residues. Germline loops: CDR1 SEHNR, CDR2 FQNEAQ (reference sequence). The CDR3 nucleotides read TGTGCCAGCAGCACAGCGATTAGCTCCTATAATTCACCCCTCCACTTT. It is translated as CASSTAISSYNSPLHF.

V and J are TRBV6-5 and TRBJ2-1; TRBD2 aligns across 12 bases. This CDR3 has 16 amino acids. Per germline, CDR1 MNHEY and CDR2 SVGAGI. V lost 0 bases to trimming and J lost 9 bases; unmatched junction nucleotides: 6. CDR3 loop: CASSYSPSGGAREQFF. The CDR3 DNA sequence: TGTGCCAGCAGTTACTCTCCTAGCGGGGGGGCCCGTGAGCAGTTCTTC.

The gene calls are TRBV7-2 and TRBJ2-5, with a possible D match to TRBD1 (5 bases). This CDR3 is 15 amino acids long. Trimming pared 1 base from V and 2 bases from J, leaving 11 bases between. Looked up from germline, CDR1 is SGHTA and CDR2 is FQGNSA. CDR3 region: CASSLVDRSQETQYF. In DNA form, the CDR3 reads TGTGCCAGCAGCTTAGTAGACAGATCACAAGAGACCCAGTACTTC.

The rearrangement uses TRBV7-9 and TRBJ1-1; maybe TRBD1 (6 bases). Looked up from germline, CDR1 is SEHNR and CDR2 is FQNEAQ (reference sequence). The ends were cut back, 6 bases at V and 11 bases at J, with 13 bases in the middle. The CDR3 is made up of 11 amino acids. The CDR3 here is CASREGDRAFF. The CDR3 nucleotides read TGTGCCAGCAGGGAGGGAGACAGGGCTTTCTTT. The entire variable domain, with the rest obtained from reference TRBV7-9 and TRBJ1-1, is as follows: DTGVSQNPRHKITKRGQNVTFRCDPISEHNRLYWYRQTLGQGPEFLTYFQNEAQLEKSRLLSDRFSAERPKGSFSTLEIQRTEQGDSAMYLCASREGDRAFFGQGTRLTVV.

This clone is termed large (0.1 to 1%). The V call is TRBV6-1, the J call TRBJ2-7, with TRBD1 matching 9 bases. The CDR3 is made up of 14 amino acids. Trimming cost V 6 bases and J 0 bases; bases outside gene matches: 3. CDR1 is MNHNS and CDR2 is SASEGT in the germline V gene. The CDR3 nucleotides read TGTGCCAGCAGACAGGGGGCTTCCTCCTACGAGCAGTACTTC. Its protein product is CASRQGASSYEQYF.

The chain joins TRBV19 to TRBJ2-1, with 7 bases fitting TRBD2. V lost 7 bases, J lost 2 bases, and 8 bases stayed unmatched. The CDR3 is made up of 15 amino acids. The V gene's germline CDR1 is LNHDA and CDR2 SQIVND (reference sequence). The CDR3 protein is CASTMGGSTYNEQFF. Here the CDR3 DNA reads TGTGCCAGTACCATGGGGGGGAGTACCTACAATGAGCAGTTCTTC.

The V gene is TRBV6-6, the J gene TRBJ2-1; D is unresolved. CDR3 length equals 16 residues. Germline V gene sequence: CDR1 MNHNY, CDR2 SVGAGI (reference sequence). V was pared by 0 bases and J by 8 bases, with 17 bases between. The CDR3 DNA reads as TGTGCCAGCAGTTACTCAGGAACTTTGGCCGCGGATGAGCAGTTCTTC. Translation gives CASSYSGTLAADEQFF.

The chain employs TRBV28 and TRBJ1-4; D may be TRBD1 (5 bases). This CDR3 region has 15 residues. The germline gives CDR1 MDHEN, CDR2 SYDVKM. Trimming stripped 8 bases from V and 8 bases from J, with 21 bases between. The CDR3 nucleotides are TGTGCCAGCGCAATTACTGGCCACCGGGGGGAAAAACTGTTTTTT. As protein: CASAITGHRGEKLFF.

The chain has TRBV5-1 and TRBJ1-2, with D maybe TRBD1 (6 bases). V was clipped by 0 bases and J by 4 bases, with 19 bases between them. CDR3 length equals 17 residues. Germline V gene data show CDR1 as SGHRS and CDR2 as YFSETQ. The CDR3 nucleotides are TGCGCCAGCAGCTTGGTTTCTGGGGGGGCTTCCGTCTATGGCTACACCTTC. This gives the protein CASSLVSGGASVYGYTF.

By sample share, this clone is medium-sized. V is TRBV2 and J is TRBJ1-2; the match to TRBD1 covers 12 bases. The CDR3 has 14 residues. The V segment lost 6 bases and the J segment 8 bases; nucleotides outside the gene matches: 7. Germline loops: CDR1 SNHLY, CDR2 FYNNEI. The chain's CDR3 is CASSDRDRGLGYTF. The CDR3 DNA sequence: TGTGCCAGCAGCGACCGGGACAGGGGGCTCGGCTACACCTTC.

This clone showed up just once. The CDR3 is CASSAGQHAISYEQYF. CDR3 DNA: TGTGCCAGCAGCGCAGGACAGCACGCAATTTCCTACGAGCAGTACTTC. V is TRBV7-9 and J is TRBJ2-7; TRBD1 is a possible D gene (6 bases). This CDR3 contains 16 residues. CDR1 and CDR2 (germline): SEHNR, FQNEAQ (reference sequence). V shed 5 bases and J shed 1 base, with 18 bases lying between them.

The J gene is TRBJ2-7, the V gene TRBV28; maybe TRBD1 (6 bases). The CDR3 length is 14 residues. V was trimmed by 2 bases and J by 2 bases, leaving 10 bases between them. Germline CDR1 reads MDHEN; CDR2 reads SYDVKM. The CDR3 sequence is CASSLTGFAYEQYF. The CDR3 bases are TGTGCCAGCAGTTTAACAGGGTTCGCCTACGAGCAGTACTTC.

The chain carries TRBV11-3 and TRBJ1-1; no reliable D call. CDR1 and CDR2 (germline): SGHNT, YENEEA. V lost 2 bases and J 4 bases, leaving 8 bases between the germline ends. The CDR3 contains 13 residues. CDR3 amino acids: CASSLRGGTEAFF. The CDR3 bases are TGTGCCAGCAGCTTACGGGGAGGCACTGAAGCTTTCTTT.

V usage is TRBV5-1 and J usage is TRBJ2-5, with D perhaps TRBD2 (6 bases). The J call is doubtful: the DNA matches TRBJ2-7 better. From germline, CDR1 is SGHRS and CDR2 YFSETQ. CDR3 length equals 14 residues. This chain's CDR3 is CASSLYAGGYEQYF. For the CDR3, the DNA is TGCGCCAGCAGCTTGTATGCCGGGGGCTACGAGCAGTACTTC.

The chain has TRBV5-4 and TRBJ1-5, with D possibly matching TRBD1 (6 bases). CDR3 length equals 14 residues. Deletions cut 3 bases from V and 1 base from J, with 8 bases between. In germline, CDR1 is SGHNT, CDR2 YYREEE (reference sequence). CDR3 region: CASSYGQSNQPQHF. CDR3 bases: TGTGCCAGCAGCTATGGACAGAGCAATCAGCCCCAGCATTTT.

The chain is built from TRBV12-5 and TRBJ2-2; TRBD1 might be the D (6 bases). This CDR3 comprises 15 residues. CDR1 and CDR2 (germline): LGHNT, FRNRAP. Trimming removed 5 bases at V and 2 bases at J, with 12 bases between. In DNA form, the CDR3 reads TGTGCTAGTGGTACCGGGACACAAAACACCGGGGAGCTGTTTTTT. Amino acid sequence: CASGTGTQNTGELFF.

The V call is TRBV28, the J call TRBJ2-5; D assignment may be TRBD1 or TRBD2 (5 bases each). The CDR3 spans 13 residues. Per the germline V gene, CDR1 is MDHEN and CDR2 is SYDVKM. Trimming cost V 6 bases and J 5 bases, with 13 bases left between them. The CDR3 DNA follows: TGTGCCAGCAGCCCCCGGGGCGTGGAGACCCAGTACTTC. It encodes CASSPRGVETQYF.

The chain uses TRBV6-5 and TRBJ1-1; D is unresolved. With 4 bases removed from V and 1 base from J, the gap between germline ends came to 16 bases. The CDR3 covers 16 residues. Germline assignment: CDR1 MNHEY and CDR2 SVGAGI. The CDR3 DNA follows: TGTGCCAGCAGTTCCTCCGTGGGGAGCGAGAACACTGAAGCTTTCTTT. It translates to CASSSSVGSENTEAFF.